Below are 29 T cell receptor beta chains sequenced from a single sample in a study of blood T cell repertoires in COVID-19. Generated by immunoSEQ multiplex PCR, the TCRdb table keeps only in-frame clones and is missing some. The sample lists roughly 230,000 clones; around 91% were seen once. Sample: peripheral blood. Receptors were obtained from a woman aged 60 to 75 with COVID-19, enrolled during active disease.

The chain combines TRBV4-2 with TRBJ1-2; the D is unclear. V was clipped by 0 bases and J by 8 bases, with 16 bases between them. This CDR3 comprises 15 residues. CDR1 and CDR2 (germline): LGHNA, YNFKEQ. The CDR3 spells CASSQDLGSLGGYTF. In DNA form, the CDR3 reads TGTGCCAGCAGCCAAGATCTAGGCAGTCTCGGAGGCTACACCTTC.

The chain employs TRBV29-1 and TRBJ1-2; 9 positions match TRBD1. Germline-derived CDR1 and CDR2 are SQVTM and ANQGSEA. The V segment lost 6 bases and the J segment 0 bases; nucleotides outside the gene matches: 11. The CDR3 is made up of 16 amino acids. The CDR3 sequence: CSVPHAGTGPNYGYTF. The CDR3 DNA reads TGCAGCGTCCCACATGCCGGGACAGGGCCTAACTATGGCTACACCTTC. The full variable domain, its missing parts supplied by reference TRBV29-1 and TRBJ1-2, is SAVISQKPSRDICQRGTSLTIQCQVDSQVTMMFWYRQQPGQSLTLIATANQGSEATYESGFVIDKFPISRPNLTFSTLTVSNMSPEDSSIYLCSVPHAGTGPNYGYTFGSGTRLTVV.

The CDR3 nucleotides read TGTGCCAGCAGCCAAGATCAGGCCAAGGGGTGGGATGGCTACACCTTC. It specifies CASSQDQAKGWDGYTF. The chain combines TRBV4-2 with TRBJ1-2; the D gene is possibly TRBD1 (5 bases). The CDR3 has 16 amino acids. Germline V gives CDR1 LGHNA, CDR2 YNFKEQ. Trimming removed 0 bases from V and 6 bases from J, with 17 bases in between.

The CDR3 loop reads CASSLGVHSEKLFF. CDR3 bases: TGTGCCAGCAGCTTAGGTGTTCATAGCGAAAAACTGTTTTTT. The chain couples TRBV11-2 to TRBJ1-4; D unresolved. CDR1 is SGHAT, CDR2 FQNNGV, per germline. V lost 1 base and J 8 bases, leaving 11 bases between the germline ends. The CDR3 loop spans 14 amino acids.

This clone is a singleton in its sample. The chain combines TRBV21-1 with TRBJ2-2; the listed D gene, TRBD2, was not tested against the DNA. TRBV21-1 is marked as a pseudogene. This CDR3 comprises 13 residues. The CDR3 bases are TGTGCCAGCAGCAAAGTATGCACCGGGGAGCTGTTTTTT. Translated, it gives CASSKVCTGELFF.

J is TRBJ1-3 and V is TRBV3-1 (or the pseudogene TRBV3-2); 7 nucleotides match TRBD1. V was pared by 3 bases and J by 3 bases, with 11 bases of the junction left unmatched. Looked up from germline, CDR1 is LGHDT and CDR2 is YNNKEL (reference sequence). This CDR3 has 17 residues. The CDR3 sequence is CASSHEWHRGRGNTIYF. The CDR3 bases are TGTGCCAGCAGCCACGAGTGGCACAGGGGTCGTGGAAACACCATATATTTT.

The chain joins TRBV6-2 or TRBV6-3 to TRBJ1-6; TRBD1 matches at 9 bases. This CDR3 is 16 amino acids long. Germline loops: CDR1 MNHEY, CDR2 SVGEGT. V lost 2 bases and J lost 6; bases outside the gene matches: 5. CDR3 nucleotide sequence: TGTGCCAGCAGTTACGGCGGGACAGGGAGTAATTCACCCCTCCACTTT. It is translated as CASSYGGTGSNSPLHF.

The rearrangement joins TRBV27 to TRBJ1-5; 7 bases line up with TRBD1. The germline V gene encodes CDR1 MNHEY and CDR2 SMNVEV (reference sequence). V shed 5 bases, J shed 3 bases, and the junction held 7 bases outside the gene matches. The CDR3 is 15 residues long. In nucleotides, the CDR3 is TGTGCCAGCAGTCGTACGGGGACAGTCAATCAGCCCCAGCATTTT. Translating gives CASSRTGTVNQPQHF.

The rearrangement uses TRBV6-5 and TRBJ1-5; the D is unclear. CDR3 length: 10 amino acids. The V gene's germline CDR1 is MNHEY and CDR2 SVGAGI. V lost 11 bases to trimming and J lost 7 bases, with 9 bases between them. For the CDR3, the DNA is TGTGCCGGAGTTTCCCAGCCCCAGCATTTT. The encoded protein is CAGVSQPQHF.

J is TRBJ2-1 and V is TRBV7-3; TRBD1 aligns across 8 bases. This CDR3 is built from 14 residues. After removal of 5 bases from V and 3 bases from J, the junction contained 3 bases not matched to a gene. Germline CDR1 is SGHTA and CDR2 is FQGTGA. The CDR3 spells CASSPGGFYNEQFF. CDR3 DNA: TGTGCCAGCAGCCCAGGGGGCTTCTACAATGAGCAGTTCTTC. Using reference TRBV7-3 and TRBJ2-1 for the parts outside the CDR3, the full variable domain is GAGVSQTPSNKVTEKGKYVELRCDPISGHTALYWYRQSLGQGPEFLIYFQGTGAADDSGLPNDRFFAVRPEGSVSTLKIQRTERGDSAVYLCASSPGGFYNEQFFGPGTRLTVL.

On this clone: Other DNA sequences in this sample translate to the same CDR3. The chain employs TRBV3-1 (or the pseudogene TRBV3-2) and TRBJ1-2; perhaps TRBD1 as D (6 bases). The germline gives CDR1 LGHDT, CDR2 YNNKEL (reference sequence). V lost 6 bases to trimming and J lost 2 bases, with 10 bases between them. The CDR3 spans 13 residues. CDR3 residues: CASSPTGNYGYTF. CDR3 nucleotide sequence: TGTGCCAGCAGTCCCACAGGGAACTATGGCTACACCTTC.

The DNA of the CDR3 is TGTGTTTCGGAGGGGTTTACCGGGGAGCTGTTTTTT. The encoded protein is CVSEGFTGELFF. J is TRBJ2-2 and V is TRBV6-5; D perhaps matches TRBD2 (6 bases). The CDR3 runs 12 residues. Germline V gives CDR1 MNHEY, CDR2 SVGAGI.

The gene calls are TRBV9 and TRBJ1-2, with TRBD1 matching 9 bases. The trim removed 2 bases at V and 8 bases at J, leaving 1 base unmatched. The CDR3 runs 12 residues. Germline-derived CDR1 and CDR2 are SGDLS and YYNGEE. The CDR3 DNA follows: TGTGCCAGCAGCGTTGGGACAGGGGGCTACACCTTC. Encoded protein: CASSVGTGGYTF.

This chain joins TRBV27 and TRBJ1-6, with 11 nucleotides matching TRBD1. Unmatched junction bases numbered 5, after V lost 3 bases and J lost 13 bases. Germline V gene lookup returns CDR1 MNHEY and CDR2 SMNVEV (reference sequence). CDR3 length equals 14 residues. CDR3 amino acids: CASSFGTGGYPLHF. CDR3 nucleotide sequence: TGTGCCAGCAGTTTCGGGACAGGGGGGTACCCCCTCCACTTT.

The V and J genes are TRBV29-1 and TRBJ2-1; 8 nucleotides match TRBD1. Germline-derived CDR1 and CDR2 are SQVTM and ANQGSEA. The CDR3 has 14 amino acids. J was trimmed by 1 base and V by 8 bases; bases with no gene match: 7. The DNA for the CDR3 is TGCAGCCTCGGACAGGGACATTCCTACAATGAGCAGTTCTTC. It is translated as CSLGQGHSYNEQFF.

This clone is a singleton in its sample. The chain combines TRBV19 with TRBJ2-7; 9 bases map to TRBD1. Looked up from germline, CDR1 is LNHDA and CDR2 is SQIVND (reference sequence). The ends lost 5 bases at V and 1 base at J; junction bases unmatched: 3. The CDR3 extends over 14 amino acids. The CDR3 region has the DNA TGTGCCAGTAGTGTGGGACAGGGTTCCTACGAGCAGTACTTC. Its protein is CASSVGQGSYEQYF.

The chain has TRBV6-5 and TRBJ2-1; 11 nucleotides match TRBD1. The CDR3 covers 14 residues. Germline loops: CDR1 MNHEY, CDR2 SVGAGI. V lost 5 bases to trimming and J lost 9 bases; unmatched junction nucleotides: 6. As DNA, the CDR3 is TGTGCCAGCAGTAGGGACAGGGGGTGGTCTGAGCAGTTCTTC. This translates into CASSRDRGWSEQFF.

The sample holds a few counts of this clone. The chain joins TRBV7-9 to TRBJ2-2, with a tentative D call TRBD1 (6 bases). Between the trimmed V and J ends, which lost 3 bases and 2 bases, there was a span of 10 bases. Germline V lookup: CDR1 SEHNR, CDR2 FQNEAQ (reference sequence). The CDR3 sequence is 15 residues long. CDR3 nucleotides: TGTGCCAGCAGCTTGAGAGGGGGAAACACCGGGGAGCTGTTTTTT. It codes for CASSLRGGNTGELFF.

CDR3 protein: CASSPATRSYNEQFF. The CDR3 DNA reads as TGCGCCAGCAGCCCAGCGACTAGATCCTACAATGAGCAGTTCTTC. V and J are TRBV4-3 and TRBJ2-1, with a weak D call TRBD2 (6 bases). Between the trimmed V and J ends, which lost 4 bases and 1 base, there was a span of 11 bases. This CDR3 has 15 residues. CDR1 and CDR2 (germline): LGHNA, YSLEER.

This clone was detected only once. This CDR3 is also generated by other DNA sequences in the sample. CDR3 residues: CASTVDRNQPQHF. CDR3 nucleotides: TGTGCCAGTACCGTGGACAGGAATCAGCCCCAGCATTTT. The chain is built from TRBV19 and TRBJ1-5, with 7 bases that match TRBD1. This CDR3 comprises 13 residues. V was pared by 7 bases and J by 4 bases, with 4 bases of the junction left unmatched. CDR1 and CDR2 from the germline V gene are LNHDA and SQIVND (reference sequence).

The rearrangement joins TRBV19 to TRBJ2-5; a weak D match, TRBD1 (7 bases). The CDR3 covers 13 residues. Trimming pared 5 bases from V and 5 bases from J, leaving 12 bases between. Germline V gives CDR1 LNHDA, CDR2 SQIVND (reference sequence). CDR3 sequence (DNA): TGTGCCAGTAGTGTACAGGGGAGGGAGACCCAGTACTTC. Amino acid sequence: CASSVQGRETQYF.

This clone was recorded once. The rearrangement links TRBV29-1 to TRBJ1-1; TRBD1 is a possible D gene (5 bases). The CDR3 extends over 13 amino acids. Germline V gene data show CDR1 as SQVTM and CDR2 as ANQGSEA. V lost 6 bases, J lost 5 bases, and 16 bases lay in between. The CDR3 reads CSVTETQGTEAFF. The CDR3 DNA reads TGCAGCGTCACCGAAACGCAGGGTACTGAAGCTTTCTTT.

The V and J genes are TRBV12-3 or TRBV12-4 and TRBJ1-2; TRBD1 might be the D (6 bases). Between the trimmed V and J ends, which lost 1 base and 8 bases, there was a span of 11 bases. There are 13 residues in the CDR3. The CDR3 bases are TGTGCCAGCAGTTTAGAGGGGGTAGGGGGCTACACCTTC. Translating it yields CASSLEGVGGYTF.

This sequence joins TRBV19 and TRBJ1-5; D may be TRBD1 (6 bases). The V gene's germline CDR1 is LNHDA and CDR2 SQIVND (reference sequence). There are 14 residues in the CDR3. The ends were cut back, 3 bases at V and 4 bases at J, with 10 bases in the middle. The CDR3 sequence: CASSIDRNNQPQHF. The CDR3 nucleotides are TGTGCCAGTAGTATCGACAGGAATAATCAGCCCCAGCATTTT.

The CDR3 DNA reads TGTGCCAGCAGAAAGAGACAAGGCTACGAGCAGTACTTC. Its protein product is CASRKRQGYEQYF. The chain employs TRBV12-3 or TRBV12-4 and TRBJ2-7, with no clear D. The CDR3 is 13 residues long. Trimming stripped 6 bases from V and 3 bases from J, with 12 bases between.

The rearrangement uses TRBV4-3 and TRBJ2-3; possibly TRBD2 for D (5 bases). Trimming removed 0 bases at V and 4 bases at J, with 20 bases between. The CDR3 is 18 amino acids. Germline assignment: CDR1 LGHNA and CDR2 YSLEER. The CDR3 DNA is TGCGCCAGCAGCCAAGATCTGAGCTACGGGGTAGTATCAGATACGCAGTATTTT. This encodes CASSQDLSYGVVSDTQYF.

The rearrangement links TRBV7-9 to TRBJ2-1, with D hard to call. V shed 9 bases and J shed 8 bases, with 14 bases lying between them. The germline CDR1 and CDR2 sequences are SEHNR and FQNEAQ (reference sequence). CDR3 length: 12 amino acids. Here the CDR3 reads CASGTAVDEQFF. CDR3 in DNA: TGTGCCAGTGGCACGGCGGTCGATGAGCAGTTCTTC.

The V call is TRBV7-2, the J call TRBJ1-1; D not certain. Trimming took 2 bases from V and 0 from J, leaving 16 bases between them. Germline lookup yields CDR1 SGHTA and CDR2 FQGNSA. CDR3 length: 17 residues. Here the CDR3 DNA reads TGTGCCAGCAGCTTAATAGCTGGCGGGTTGGTGAACACTGAAGCTTTCTTT. As protein: CASSLIAGGLVNTEAFF.

This chain uses TRBV19 with TRBJ2-1; 9 nucleotides line up with TRBD1. CDR3 length: 17 amino acids. V shed 1 base and J 4 bases; nucleotides not matched to a gene: 8. Germline assignment: CDR1 LNHDA and CDR2 SQIVND (reference sequence). The CDR3 DNA reads as TGTGCCAGTAGTATAGTAGGGGACAGGGAGTTATACAATGAGCAGTTCTTC. This encodes CASSIVGDRELYNEQFF.